Described below is a single T cell receptor beta chain sequence and its context. This specimen belongs to a study of T cell changes during pregnancy in multiple sclerosis. TCRdb keeps only in-frame clones here, not all; method: immunoSEQ multiplex PCR. This table holds around 59,000 clones, 92% found once. Losses at the gene ends were 1 base for V and 0 bases for J; bases not matched to a gene: 6. This CDR3 has 16 residues. Germline-derived CDR1 and CDR2 are SGDLS and YYNGEE. The V and J genes are TRBV9 and TRBJ1-2; TRBD1 agrees at 7 bases. The sequence was obtained from a female donor in good health, enrolled as a control in a pregnancy study. The source material was peripheral blood, sampled in the third trimester of pregnancy. In nucleotides, the CDR3 is TGTGCCAGCAGCGTATCCCCCCAGGGGGCTAACTATGGCTACACCTTC. As protein: CASSVSPQGANYGYTF.